The 25 T cell receptor beta chains below all came from one sample that was sequenced in a study of graft-versus-host responses after intestinal transplantation. Some clones are missing from TCRdb's copy, which holds only in-frame ones; the method was immunoSEQ multiplex PCR. This repertoire shows 100,000 to 110,000 clones, roughly 87% found once; its top ten account for about 0.9%. These receptors' targets are unknown. This sample comprised unstimulated CD4+ T cells sorted from spleen or lymph node cells, obtained before transplant. The receptors originated from a human donor who was the organ donor for an intestinal transplant.

The rearrangement links TRBV7-3 to TRBJ2-1, with D uncertain. Germline assignment: CDR1 SGHTA and CDR2 FQGTGA. The CDR3 sequence is 14 residues long. V dropped 4 bases and J dropped 9 bases, with 16 bases sitting between them. The CDR3: CASSSQNAVGEQFF. CDR3 DNA: TGTGCCAGCAGCTCCCAAAATGCGGTTGGTGAGCAGTTCTTC.

The sample holds one count of this clone. For the CDR3, the DNA is TGTGCCAGCAGTGGAGGGATTCGGGCCCTCCACTTT. This encodes CASSGGIRALHF. The gene calls are TRBV6-1 and TRBJ1-6; the D is unclear. Germline V gene data show CDR1 as MNHNS and CDR2 as SASEGT. The ends were cut back, 4 bases at V and 14 bases at J, with 12 bases in the middle. This CDR3 has 12 amino acids.

This chain joins TRBV27 and TRBJ1-1; maybe TRBD1 (5 bases). Trimming cost V 8 bases and J 4 bases, with 23 bases left between them. CDR3 length: 16 amino acids. Germline V gives CDR1 MNHEY, CDR2 SMNVEV (reference sequence). The CDR3 loop reads CASSTDRQIIVTEAFF. The CDR3 DNA reads as TGTGCCAGCTCTACTGACAGACAGATCATAGTCACTGAAGCTTTCTTT.

This sequence joins TRBV25-1 and TRBJ2-7, with unresolved D. V was cut by 5 bases and J by 2 bases, with 13 bases left in between. Germline V gene data show CDR1 as MGHDK and CDR2 as SYGVNS. The CDR3 has 14 amino acids. CDR3 nucleotides: TGTGCCAGCAGTCCTACAAGTGTTCCCTACGAGCAGTACTTC. This codes for CASSPTSVPYEQYF.

The rearrangement links TRBV9 to TRBJ1-1; 7 nucleotides agree with TRBD1. The CDR3 has 15 residues. Germline CDR1 and CDR2: SGDLS and YYNGEE. The J segment lost 1 base and the V segment lost 1 base, leaving 4 bases of the junction unmatched. The CDR3 spells CASSVRGHSNTEAFF. The CDR3 DNA reads TGTGCCAGCAGCGTAAGGGGGCATTCGAACACTGAAGCTTTCTTT.

This chain uses TRBV6-1 with TRBJ2-2, with D possibly TRBD1 on 5 matching bases. The CDR3 contains 14 residues. Per the germline V gene, CDR1 is MNHNS and CDR2 is SASEGT. V lost 6 bases, J lost 4 bases, and 12 bases lay in between. CDR3 amino acids: CASRKGLGTGELFF. The CDR3 bases are TGTGCCAGCAGGAAGGGGCTGGGCACCGGGGAGCTGTTTTTT.

This clone was seen a single time. The rearrangement uses TRBV11-2 and TRBJ2-5, with D uncertain. The CDR3 runs to 11 residues. The germline V gene has CDR1 SGHAT and CDR2 FQNNGV. V lost 8 bases to trimming and J lost 3 bases, with 7 bases between them. The CDR3 reads CASGKEETQYF. CDR3 coding DNA: TGTGCCAGCGGAAAAGAAGAGACCCAGTACTTC.

This chain links TRBV25-1 with TRBJ2-7, with a weak D call TRBD1 (6 bases). Germline values: CDR1 MGHDK, CDR2 SYGVNS. The germline V and J ends were trimmed by 3 bases and 8 bases, with 14 bases remaining between them. This CDR3 is 13 amino acids long. CDR3 sequence: CASSEQGSTKQYF. For the CDR3, the DNA is TGTGCCAGCAGTGAGCAGGGGTCTACGAAGCAGTACTTC.

CDR3: CAWSIYIGQETQYF. The CDR3 nucleotides read TGTGCCTGGAGTATCTATATCGGACAAGAGACCCAGTACTTC. The chain recombines TRBV30 with TRBJ2-5; D not certain. V was pared by 2 bases and J by 2 bases, with 12 bases between. The CDR3 sequence is 14 residues long. Looked up from germline, CDR1 is GTSNPN and CDR2 is SVGIG (reference sequence).

The CDR3 DNA is TGTGCCAGCAGTACAGGGGGCGGAAACATTCAGTACTTC. Its protein is CASSTGGGNIQYF. V usage is TRBV27 and J usage is TRBJ2-4, with 9 nucleotides matching TRBD1. J gave up 6 bases and V 5 bases, and 2 bases lay outside the gene matches. CDR3 length: 13 amino acids. Germline assignment: CDR1 MNHEY and CDR2 SMNVEV (reference sequence).

V gene TRBV11-2 combines with J gene TRBJ1-6; D not certain. The V end was cut by 0 bases, the J end by 7 bases, with 10 bases between. Germline CDR1 and CDR2: SGHAT and FQNNGV. This CDR3 region has 15 residues. CDR3 amino acids: CASSLEALLNSPLHF. In nucleotides, the CDR3 is TGTGCCAGCAGCTTAGAAGCCCTACTGAATTCACCCCTCCACTTT.

The chain couples TRBV28 to TRBJ1-6, with D uncertain. This CDR3 comprises 17 residues. V lost 4 bases, J lost 9 bases, and 22 bases lay in between. Germline V gene data show CDR1 as MDHEN and CDR2 as SYDVKM. In DNA, the CDR3 is TGTGCCAGCAGTTCTTGGACCTCAACGACAATCAGTTCACCCCTCCACTTT. Translated, it gives CASSSWTSTTISSPLHF. The whole variable domain, filled in from reference TRBV28 and TRBJ1-6, reads DVKVTQSSRYLVKRTGEKVFLECVQDMDHENMFWYRQDPGLGLRLIYFSYDVKMKEKGDIPEGYSVSREKKERFSLILESASTNQTSMYLCASSSWTSTTISSPLHFGNGTRLTVT.

This chain connects TRBV19 to TRBJ1-3; D gene ambiguous. CDR3 length: 15 amino acids. V lost 3 bases, J lost 0 bases, and 9 bases lay in between. Germline values: CDR1 LNHDA, CDR2 SQIVND (reference sequence). CDR3: CASSIVGNSGNTIYF. In DNA form, the CDR3 reads TGTGCCAGTAGTATCGTCGGGAACTCTGGAAACACCATATATTTT.

This chain uses TRBV30 with TRBJ1-2; 7 bases align to TRBD1. CDR1 and CDR2 from the germline V gene are GTSNPN and SVGIG (reference sequence). The CDR3 length is 13 residues. Trimming at V came to 2 bases and at J to 4 bases, leaving 4 bases not matched to a gene. CDR3 in amino acids: CAWSRTGLYGYTF. The CDR3 region has the DNA TGTGCCTGGAGTAGGACAGGCCTCTATGGCTACACCTTC.

The chain carries TRBV10-3 and TRBJ2-5; 10 bases are a match to TRBD2. The ends lost 10 bases at V and 5 bases at J; junction bases unmatched: 10. The CDR3 length is 14 residues. Germline V CDR1 and CDR2: ENHRY, SYGVKD. CDR3 nucleotide sequence: TGTGCCACCGGGGCTAGCGGGGGTCGGGAGACCCAGTACTTC. This encodes CATGASGGRETQYF.

The chain recombines TRBV19 with TRBJ1-2; 9 nucleotides match TRBD1. V lost 5 bases, J lost 11 bases, and 9 bases stayed unmatched. The CDR3 spans 13 residues. Germline V gives CDR1 LNHDA, CDR2 SQIVND (reference sequence). The CDR3 DNA is TGTGCCAGTAGTCTTCGGGACAGGGACCAATACACCTTC. Translating it yields CASSLRDRDQYTF.

The chain uses TRBV29-1 and TRBJ2-7, with 10 bases fitting TRBD2. CDR3 length: 17 residues. Unmatched junction bases numbered 9, after V lost 1 base and J lost 0 bases. The germline CDR1 and CDR2 sequences are SQVTM and ANQGSEA. In DNA, the CDR3 is TGCAGCGTTGAAGGGCTAGCGGGGGCCCTAGGCTCCTACGAGCAGTACTTC. Amino acids: CSVEGLAGALGSYEQYF.

The J gene is TRBJ2-7, the V gene TRBV4-1, with 9 bases identical to TRBD1. After removal of 3 bases from V and 5 bases from J, the junction contained 8 bases not matched to a gene. Germline CDR1 reads MGHRA; CDR2 reads YSYEKL. The CDR3 is made up of 15 amino acids. The CDR3 nucleotides read TGCGCCAGCAGCCAGATGTGGGACAGGGTCGACGAGCAGTACTTC. Protein: CASSQMWDRVDEQYF.

The chain carries TRBV9 and TRBJ1-3; TRBD1 might be the D (5 bases). Germline CDR1 is SGDLS and CDR2 is YYNGEE. V lost 0 bases and J 4 bases, leaving 11 bases between the germline ends. The CDR3 has 15 residues. CDR3 DNA sequence: TGTGCCAGCAGCGTAGTTGGGGGGTACGGAAACACCATATATTTT. As protein: CASSVVGGYGNTIYF.

The chain couples TRBV15 to TRBJ1-5, with unresolved D. Trimming shortened V by 3 bases and J by 0 bases, and 9 bases separated the two germline ends. The CDR3 contains 15 residues. The germline CDR1 and CDR2 sequences are LNHNV and YYDKDF (reference sequence). CDR3 nucleotide sequence: TGTGCCACCAGCAGGGAACGGTTTAGCAATCAGCCCCAGCATTTT. Protein sequence: CATSRERFSNQPQHF.

V usage is TRBV6-1 and J usage is TRBJ1-3; no clear D gene. The germline gives CDR1 MNHNS, CDR2 SASEGT. The germline V and J ends were trimmed by 7 bases and 4 bases, with 5 bases remaining between them. The CDR3 is 11 residues long. The DNA of the CDR3 is TGTGCCAGCAAGGCGGGAAACACCATATATTTT. Protein: CASKAGNTIYF.

This sequence joins TRBV5-6 and TRBJ2-1, with 8 bases that match TRBD2. The CDR3 runs 17 residues. Germline lookup yields CDR1 SGHDT and CDR2 YYEEEE. V trimming: 1 base; J trimming: 2 bases; junction bases outside the gene matches: 8. This CDR3 reads CASSLLGAGVAYNEQFF. The CDR3 DNA is TGTGCCAGCAGCTTGTTGGGAGCGGGGGTCGCCTACAATGAGCAGTTCTTC.

The gene calls are TRBV30 and TRBJ1-2; a possible D gene is TRBD1 (5 bases). This CDR3 contains 13 residues. The germline V and J ends were trimmed by 0 bases and 5 bases, with 10 bases remaining between them. Germline V gene lookup returns CDR1 GTSNPN and CDR2 SVGIG (reference sequence). The CDR3 region is CAWSVGGSYGYTF. In DNA, the CDR3 is TGTGCCTGGAGTGTCGGGGGTAGTTATGGCTACACCTTC.

The chain carries TRBV28 and TRBJ1-1, with unresolved D. The CDR3 contains 11 residues. V shed 4 bases and J shed 4 bases, with 4 bases lying between them. The V gene's germline CDR1 is MDHEN and CDR2 SYDVKM. This chain's CDR3 is CASSSTTEAFF. The CDR3 nucleotides are TGTGCCAGCAGTTCAACCACTGAAGCTTTCTTT.

The CDR3 spells CAWSVKVDTEAFF. CDR3 nucleotides: TGTGCCTGGAGTGTAAAGGTGGACACTGAAGCTTTCTTT. The genes are TRBV30 and TRBJ1-1; the D is unclear. With 0 bases removed from V and 3 bases from J, the gap between germline ends came to 8 bases. From germline, CDR1 is GTSNPN and CDR2 SVGIG (reference sequence). CDR3 size: 13 residues.